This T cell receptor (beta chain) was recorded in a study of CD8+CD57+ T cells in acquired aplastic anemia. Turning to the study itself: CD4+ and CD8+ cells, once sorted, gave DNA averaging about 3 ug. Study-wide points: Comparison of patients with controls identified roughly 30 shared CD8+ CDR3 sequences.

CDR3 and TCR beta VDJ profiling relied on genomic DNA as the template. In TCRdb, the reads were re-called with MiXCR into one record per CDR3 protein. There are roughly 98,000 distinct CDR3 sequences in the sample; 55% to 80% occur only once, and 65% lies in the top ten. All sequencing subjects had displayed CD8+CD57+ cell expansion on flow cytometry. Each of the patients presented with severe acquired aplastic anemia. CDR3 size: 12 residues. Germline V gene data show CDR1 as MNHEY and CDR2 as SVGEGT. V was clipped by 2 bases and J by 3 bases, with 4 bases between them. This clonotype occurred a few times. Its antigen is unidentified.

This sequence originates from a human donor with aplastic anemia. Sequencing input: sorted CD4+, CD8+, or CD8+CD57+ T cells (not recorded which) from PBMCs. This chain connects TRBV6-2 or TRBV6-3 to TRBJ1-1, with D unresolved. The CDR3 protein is CASSYVDTEAFF. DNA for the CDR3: TGTGCCAGCAGTTACGTGGACACTGAAGCTTTCTTT.